Sequencing of this T cell receptor (beta chain) was carried out in a study of cytomegalovirus exposure and HLA in healthy donors (dated by TCRdb to 2016 to 2017). At the level of the whole study: A later analysis indicated that the roughly 130 validation repertoires were generated on the platform also employed for the 700 or so repertoires of the first cohort. Besides the first cohort of around 700 subjects, a separate validation cohort made up of 120 different subjects was used. The aim of the study was to test whether cataloging public T cell receptors could identify signatures of past pathogen exposure. High-throughput TCR immunosequencing, statistical association of individual TCRs with disease status, and machine learning were combined to predict cytomegalovirus infection status. What the study reported, not specific to this receptor: Cytomegalovirus status was reported to be diagnosed by the classifier with high specificity and sensitivity in both the original and validation cohorts. A later analysis lacked HLA typing for the validation cohort, so it scored co-occurrence in that cohort across all 110 or so repertoires. A total of roughly 160 TCR beta chains were listed by the study as associated with cytomegalovirus. Subsequent analysis determined that TCRs grouped into clusters in the first cohort also showed a tendency toward co-occurrence across the roughly 130 validation repertoires, and 85% to 95% of cluster scores exceeded 0. Three of the identified cytomegalovirus-associated TCR beta chains were confirmed in vitro to be specific for cytomegalovirus antigens. It was suggested by the authors that the approach could potentially be generalized to other disease states and immunological phenotypes. While some public TCRs were present in many individuals, most TCR sequences turned up only very rarely across donors.

Concerning this clone itself: Its antigen target is currently unknown. Relative to the germline gene, one junction end is altered; a read error may explain this.

Donors formed part of the validation cohort, which comprised 120 or so subjects and was distinct from the first cohort of fewer than 750 subjects. The CDR3 numbers 14 residues from cysteine through phenylalanine. Only the CDR3 region is kept as DNA, spanning 42 bases read in frame from base 1. Sequences SGHRS (CDR1) and YFSETQ (CDR2) are obtained from the germline V gene. The library was produced with the immunoSEQ multiplex PCR assay. Per the original workflow: To diagnose cytomegalovirus status from the catalog of TCR beta chain sequences, a statistical classification framework was built. The immuneACCESS repertoire file appears here via TCRdb, limited to in-frame rearrangements. These files lack a portion of the clones; in checked studies, under half of the deficit traces to unresolved V genes, and the cause of the others is not known. V, J and clone size derive from that table, while D and trimming were established from the DNA sequence. For this sample there are some 60,000 clones; 90% to 96% appear just once. The biggest ten clones account for approximately 0.94% of the sample.

The rearrangement joined TRBV5-1 to TRBJ2-7; a weak D assignment points to TRBD1 (6 bases agree). The origin of this receptor is a man younger than 30 in good health and CMV-seronegative. The sequenced sample was PBMCs. The CDR3 reads as follows: CASSLAGDSYEQCF. The bases read TGCGCCAGCAGCTTGGCAGGGGATTCCTACGAGCAGTGCTTC.